This TCR beta chain is drawn from a study of early T cells in non-severe SARS-CoV-2 infection. About the study: Sequencing used unsorted whole-blood bulk RNA, so chains lack pairing.

Individual cDNA molecules received unique molecular identifiers. TCRdb fed the 5' RACE reads into MiXCR, producing one record per CDR3 protein. The table shows tens of thousands of distinct CDR3 sequences, with 5.3% occurring only once. From germline, CDR1 is SGHTA and CDR2 FQGNSA. V was shortened by 1 base and J by 1 base, with 4 bases between the two germline ends. The CDR3 runs 13 residues. Study outcomes and limitations: Comparison of clonotypes with VDJdb favored anti-spike CD8 responses while missing private and CD4 specificities.

This clonotype was recorded at least ten times. Its antigen is unknown. Material: whole blood. The TCR originated in an adult who was a healthcare worker with PCR-confirmed SARS-CoV-2 infection or an uninfected control (not recorded which). The rearrangement links TRBV7-2 to TRBJ2-5, with unresolved D. In DNA, the CDR3 is TGTGCCAGCAGCTTAGGGGCCCAAGAGACCCAGTACTTC. Its translation: CASSLGAQETQYF.